This record covers a single T cell receptor beta chain. Its antigen is still unknown. This specimen comes from a study of cytomegalovirus exposure and HLA in healthy donors. Across the study: Roughly 86 million unique TCRs from HLA-typed donors made up an early data release. Regarding the study as a whole: Later work associated roughly 17,000 TCR beta sequences with HLA alleles at 0.05 false discovery rate.

In the PCR, 60 Vbeta and 13 Jbeta primers were used. Original data processing: Unique TCR beta chains totaled roughly 80 million in a later count, with roughly 11 million of them shared. TCRdb's copy holds only in-frame clones and misses some; the assay was immunoSEQ multiplex PCR. From that table come the V and J calls and clone size; the DNA was used to work out D and trimming. The sample includes some 180,000 clones, roughly 90% of them seen just once. Germline V gene lookup returns CDR1 PRHDT and CDR2 FYEKMQ (reference sequence). The CDR3 spans 15 residues. V shed 1 base and J shed 7 bases, with 14 bases lying between them.

What was sequenced was PBMCs. The chain has TRBV13 and TRBJ1-5; D unclear. This receptor was obtained from a boy younger than 10 in good health and CMV-seronegative. This CDR3 is CASSLAGDLEQPQHF. In DNA, the CDR3 is TGTGCCAGCAGCTTAGCCGGGGATCTAGAACAGCCCCAGCATTTT.